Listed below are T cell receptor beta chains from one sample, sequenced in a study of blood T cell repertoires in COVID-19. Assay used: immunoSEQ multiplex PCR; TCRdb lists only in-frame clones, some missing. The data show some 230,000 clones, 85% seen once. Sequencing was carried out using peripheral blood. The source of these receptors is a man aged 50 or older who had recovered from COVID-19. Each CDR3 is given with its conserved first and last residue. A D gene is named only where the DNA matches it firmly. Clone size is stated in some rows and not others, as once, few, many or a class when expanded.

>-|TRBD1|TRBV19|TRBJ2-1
CAGTGTDNEQFF
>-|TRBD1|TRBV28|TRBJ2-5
CASSYIPGQGAIGQETQYF
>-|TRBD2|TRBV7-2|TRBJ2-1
CASSKLAGGPSSYNEQFF
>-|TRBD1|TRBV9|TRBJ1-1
CASSVGGTGYIEAFF
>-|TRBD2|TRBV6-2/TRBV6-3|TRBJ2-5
CASSQSGLAEKETQYF
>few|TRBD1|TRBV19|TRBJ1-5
CASSGRTGGGYQPQHF
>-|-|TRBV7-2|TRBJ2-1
CASSLEGSGIGEQFF
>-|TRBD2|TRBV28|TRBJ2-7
CASRLAGVHEQYF
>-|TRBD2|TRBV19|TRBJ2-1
CASSPSGTSAFEQFF
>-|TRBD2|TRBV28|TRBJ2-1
CASSRGGSYNEQFF
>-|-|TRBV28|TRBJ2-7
CASRSLPGWEQYF
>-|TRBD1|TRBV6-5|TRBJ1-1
CASNERTGGNTEAFF
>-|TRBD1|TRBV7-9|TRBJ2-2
CASSPGGADTGELFF
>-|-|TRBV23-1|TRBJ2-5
CASSQGDSQETQYF
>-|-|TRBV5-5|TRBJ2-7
CASSLAPTGYEQYF
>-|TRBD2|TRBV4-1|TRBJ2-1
CASSLSGGYNEQFF
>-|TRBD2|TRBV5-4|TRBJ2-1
CASSFASGTHNEQFF
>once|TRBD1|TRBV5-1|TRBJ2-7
CASSLDRGPYEQYF
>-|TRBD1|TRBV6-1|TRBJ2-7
CASSEGQGPSYEQYF
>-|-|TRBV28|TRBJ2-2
CASRPWGTRNTGELFF
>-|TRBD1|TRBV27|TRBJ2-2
CASKTTGQTNTGELFF
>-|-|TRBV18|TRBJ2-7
CASSPTTGEQYF
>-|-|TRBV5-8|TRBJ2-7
CASSSRGPYEQYF
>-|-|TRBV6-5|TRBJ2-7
CASSYGAGVSSYEQYF
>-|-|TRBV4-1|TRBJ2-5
CASSQVDFQETQYF
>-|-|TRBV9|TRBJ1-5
CASSLDWDNNQPQHF
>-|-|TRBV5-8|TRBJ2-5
CASSLKGGRWETQYF
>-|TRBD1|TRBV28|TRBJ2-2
CASSLTGLTGELFF
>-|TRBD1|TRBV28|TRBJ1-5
CATGTGNNQPQHF
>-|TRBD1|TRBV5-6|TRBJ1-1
CASSWDRATEAFF